These T cell receptor beta chains were read from a single sample in a study of identical twins. TCRdb re-called the 5' RACE reads with MiXCR, one entry per CDR3 protein. The sample comprises approximately 210,000 distinct CDR3 sequences, around a sixth of which are singletons, and 35% to 45% rests with the top ten. The same specimen was also included in a second study, on T cells expressing NK-cell markers.

What was sequenced was CD8+ T cells sorted from blood. The receptors come from a woman younger than 30 in good health. Both conserved end residues are part of each CDR3. The D gene is left open where the match is weak. For some rows the clone size is stated as once, few or many, or as a class when expanded; others skip it.

>TRBV20-1|many|TRBJ2-1|NA
CSASGSDLGSVLPSNEQFF
TGCAGTGCTAGTGGGTCCGATCTGGGATCGGTCCTCCCCTCCAATGAGCAGTTCTTC
>TRBV9|few|TRBJ2-1|NA
CASSGLAGSSYNEQFF
TGTGCCAGCAGCGGGCTTGCGGGCAGCTCCTACAATGAGCAGTTCTTC
>TRBV7-9|NA|TRBJ2-7|NA
CASSLDIGDYEQYF
TGTGCCAGCAGCTTAGATATAGGGGACTACGAGCAGTACTTC
>TRBV11-2|few|TRBJ2-3|NA
CASSDNKTPDTDTQYF
TGTGCCAGCAGCGATAACAAGACCCCTGACACAGATACGCAGTATTTT
>TRBV9|many|TRBJ2-7|NA
CASSPGTGSLEQYF
TGTGCCAGCAGCCCCGGAACAGGGTCCCTCGAGCAGTACTTC
>TRBV11-2|NA|TRBJ2-3|NA
CASSFRPSSDTQYF
TGTGCCAGCAGCTTTCGACCCTCCTCAGATACGCAGTATTTT
>TRBV6-1|NA|TRBJ1-1|NA
CASMWRVAFF
TGTGCCAGCATGTGGAGGGTGGCTTTCTTT
>TRBV29-1|many|TRBJ1-1|TRBD1
CSVLQGGTEAFF
TGCAGCGTCTTACAGGGGGGCACTGAAGCTTTCTTT
>TRBV9|few|TRBJ1-4|TRBD1
CASSVGQGRGEKLFF
TGTGCCAGCAGCGTGGGACAGGGGAGAGGTGAAAAACTGTTTTTT
>TRBV27|NA|TRBJ1-2|TRBD1
CASSSGTGGEDYGYTF
TGTGCCAGCAGTTCCGGGACAGGGGGCGAGGACTATGGCTACACCTTC
>TRBV5-1|NA|TRBJ2-2|NA
CASSLTQGRDGELFF
TGCGCCAGCAGCTTGACACAGGGAAGGGACGGGGAGCTGTTTTTT
>TRBV7-2|NA|TRBJ2-5|TRBD1
CASSLPQGARKETQYF
TGTGCCAGCAGCCTACCGCAGGGGGCTAGAAAAGAGACCCAGTACTTC
>TRBV5-1|NA|TRBJ2-1|NA
CASSNTGASSYNEQFF
TGCGCCAGCAGCAACACAGGAGCCAGCTCCTACAATGAGCAGTTCTTC
>TRBV9|few|TRBJ2-3|TRBD2
CASSVEKGLAGVNTDTQYF
TGTGCCAGCAGCGTAGAGAAAGGACTAGCGGGGGTAAACACAGATACGCAGTATTTT
>TRBV24-1|few|TRBJ2-2|TRBD1
CATSDPRGSGTGELFF
TGTGCCACCAGTGATCCCAGGGGGTCGGGCACCGGGGAGCTGTTTTTT
>TRBV2|few|TRBJ1-1|NA
CASGRRTEAFF
TGTGCCAGCGGGCGACGGACTGAAGCTTTCTTT
>TRBV5-1|many|TRBJ1-1|NA
CASSLERFMNTEAFF
TGCGCCAGCAGCTTGGAGCGTTTCATGAACACTGAAGCTTTCTTT
>TRBV10-1|few|TRBJ2-3|NA
CASSESRAGRDTQYF
TGCGCCAGCAGTGAGTCAAGGGCTGGTCGAGATACGCAGTATTTT
>TRBV6-5|few|TRBJ2-7|TRBD2
CASSYPIGAGDYEQYF
TGTGCCAGCAGTTACCCAATCGGCGCGGGGGACTACGAGCAGTACTTC
>TRBV7-8|many|TRBJ2-1|NA
CASSLVERVDNEQFF
TGTGCCAGCAGCTTAGTAGAGCGGGTCGACAATGAGCAGTTCTTC
>TRBV10-3|few|TRBJ2-7|NA
CAISETRPRGQYF
TGTGCCATCAGCGAGACCCGACCTCGTGGGCAGTACTTC
>TRBV20-1|few|TRBJ2-1|NA
CSARGTGTPYNEQFF
TGCAGTGCTAGGGGGACCGGGACTCCCTACAATGAGCAGTTCTTC